The 32 T cell receptor beta chains given below trace back to one sample, sequenced in a study of shared T cell receptors in the human thymus. Method: immunoSEQ multiplex PCR; TCRdb's copy keeps in-frame clones and lacks some. Here the sample spans some 720,000 clones, 70% to 90% being singletons. These data were likewise used in another study, on human thymus T cells.

What was sequenced was thymocytes. These receptors all come from a boy under two years old with a congenital heart defect.

V usage is TRBV7-2 and J usage is TRBJ2-3; weak D call: TRBD2 (5 bases). V shed 1 base and J shed 1 base, with 9 bases lying between them. The CDR3 extends over 15 amino acids. Germline CDR1 SGHTA, CDR2 FQGNSA. CDR3 DNA sequence: TGTGCCAGCAGCTTAGGGGCTAGCCGCACAGATACGCAGTATTTT. This sequence encodes CASSLGASRTDTQYF.

The gene calls are TRBV5-1 and TRBJ2-3, with 13 bases identical to TRBD2. The CDR3 spans 15 residues. V lost 4 bases and J lost 4; bases outside the gene matches: 3. CDR1 is SGHRS, CDR2 YFSETQ, per germline. The DNA of the CDR3 is TGCGCCAGCAGCCATGGACTAGCGGGGGCAGATACGCAGTATTTT. Amino acid sequence: CASSHGLAGADTQYF.

The chain joins TRBV10-1 to TRBJ2-5, with 8 positions matching TRBD1. The V segment lost 5 bases and the J segment 4 bases; nucleotides outside the gene matches: 3. Germline V lookup: CDR1 WNHNN, CDR2 SYGVQD (reference sequence). The CDR3 has 13 amino acids. The CDR3 DNA reads TGCGCCAGCAGTTTCAGGGGGCGAGAGACCCAGTACTTC. Its protein is CASSFRGRETQYF.

V and J are TRBV4-3 and TRBJ2-5, with 9 bases identical to TRBD2. Germline-derived CDR1 and CDR2 are LGHNA and YSLEER. The CDR3 loop spans 17 amino acids. Germline trimming cut 4 bases from V and 7 bases from J; bases unmatched to any gene: 16. The CDR3 spells CASSRNSGSAARSTQYF. As DNA, the CDR3 is TGCGCCAGCAGCCGAAATAGCGGGAGTGCCGCAAGATCGACCCAGTACTTC.

This clone occurred once. J is TRBJ1-2 and V is TRBV15; TRBD1 aligns across 12 bases. V dropped 0 bases and J dropped 9; count of bases not matched to a gene: 11. From germline, CDR1 is LNHNV and CDR2 YYDKDF (reference sequence). The CDR3 has 17 residues. CDR3 sequence: CATSRDMVGTGGKSYTF. CDR3 sequence (DNA): TGTGCCACCAGCAGAGATATGGTGGGGACAGGGGGCAAGAGCTACACCTTC.

The rearrangement uses TRBV7-2 and TRBJ2-7; a weak D match, TRBD1 (6 bases). The V gene's germline CDR1 is SGHTA and CDR2 FQGNSA. V was cut by 1 base and J by 2 bases, with 15 bases left in between. The CDR3 length is 16 residues. CDR3 loop: CASSLGTDDGPYEQYF. The CDR3 DNA follows: TGTGCCAGCAGCTTAGGGACAGATGATGGACCCTACGAGCAGTACTTC.

The J gene is TRBJ2-1, the V gene TRBV4-3; 9 bases agree with TRBD2. The CDR3 has 16 residues. Germline loops: CDR1 LGHNA, CDR2 YSLEER. The V segment lost 0 bases and the J segment 8 bases; nucleotides outside the gene matches: 8. CDR3 bases: TGCGCCAGCAGCCAAGATCCCCTAGCGGGATACGATGAGCAGTTCTTC. Its translation: CASSQDPLAGYDEQFF.

This sequence joins TRBV4-1 and TRBJ2-7, with 7 bases aligning to TRBD1. V trimming: 4 bases; J trimming: 2 bases; junction bases outside the gene matches: 14. The germline V gene has CDR1 MGHRA and CDR2 YSYEKL. The CDR3 runs to 17 residues. The CDR3 sequence: CASSPRNRGPPPYEQYF. The CDR3 DNA reads TGCGCCAGCAGCCCCAGGAACAGGGGTCCCCCGCCCTACGAGCAGTACTTC.

The chain uses TRBV12-5 and TRBJ1-1; a weak D match, TRBD1 (5 bases). CDR3 length: 15 amino acids. Trimming removed 3 bases at V and 4 bases at J, with 15 bases between. Per germline, CDR1 LGHNT and CDR2 FRNRAP. The chain's CDR3 is CASGLNRQGSTEAFF. CDR3 DNA sequence: TGTGCTAGTGGTTTAAACCGTCAGGGTTCCACTGAAGCTTTCTTT.

This clone was counted once. The chain is built from TRBV14 and TRBJ2-1; 7 positions agree with TRBD2. Germline CDR1 reads SGHDN; CDR2 reads FVKESK. J gave up 0 bases and V 6 bases, and 5 bases lay outside the gene matches. The CDR3 runs to 15 residues. The CDR3 DNA is TGTGCCAGCAGACTAGCGTCCTCCTCCTACAATGAGCAGTTCTTC. This translates into CASRLASSSYNEQFF.

The chain has TRBV4-3 and TRBJ2-1, with D tentatively TRBD1 (7 bases). Germline CDR1 reads LGHNA; CDR2 reads YSLEER. The CDR3 length is 17 residues. The ends were cut back, 0 bases at V and 8 bases at J, with 20 bases in the middle. The CDR3 is CASSQDRGGGVTHEQFF. CDR3 nucleotide sequence: TGCGCCAGCAGCCAAGATCGTGGAGGGGGCGTAACTCATGAGCAGTTCTTC.

For the CDR3, the DNA is TGTGCCAGCAGCACCCCGGACAGGGCACGGCTCGAAAAACTGTTTTTT. Amino acids: CASSTPDRARLEKLFF. The V and J genes are TRBV7-9 and TRBJ1-4; 8 positions agree with TRBD1. J lost 8 bases, V lost 5 bases, and 13 bases had no gene match. Germline CDR1 SEHNR, CDR2 FQNEAQ (reference sequence). The CDR3 is 16 residues long.

V usage is TRBV14 and J usage is TRBJ2-2; D ambiguous. V lost 6 bases, J lost 6 bases, and 17 bases lay in between. The CDR3 totals 15 residues. CDR1 and CDR2 from the germline V gene are SGHDN and FVKESK. CDR3: CASSHHSKSSGELFF. As DNA, the CDR3 is TGTGCCAGCAGTCACCACTCTAAGTCCTCCGGGGAGCTGTTTTTT.

This chain joins TRBV11-3 and TRBJ2-7; TRBD2 agrees at 13 bases. Trimming at V came to 4 bases and at J to 5 bases, leaving 14 bases not matched to a gene. Germline V CDR1 and CDR2: SGHNT, YENEEA. The CDR3 runs to 18 residues. The CDR3 DNA reads TGTGCCAGCAGCTCGTTACCGGGACTAGCGGGATCCCCCCACGAGCAGTACTTC. As protein: CASSSLPGLAGSPHEQYF.

This clone was detected only once. J is TRBJ2-5 and V is TRBV11-2; 7 bases fit TRBD2. Germline assignment: CDR1 SGHAT and CDR2 FQNNGV. The CDR3 loop spans 17 amino acids. With 10 bases clipped from V and 5 bases from J, the junction kept 22 bases outside the gene matches. Here the CDR3 DNA reads TGTGCCACTTCCCTTAGTGGGCGAGCGGGACCAAGGGAGACCCAGTACTTC. Translated: CATSLSGRAGPRETQYF.

The rearrangement links TRBV27 to TRBJ1-2, with 7 nucleotides matching TRBD1. The CDR3 extends over 15 amino acids. CDR1 and CDR2 from the germline V gene are MNHEY and SMNVEV (reference sequence). Trimming removed 5 bases from V and 0 bases from J; junction bases left unmatched: 6. CDR3 region: CASSPRTGSNYGYTF. For the CDR3, the DNA is TGTGCCAGCAGTCCCCGGACAGGTTCTAACTATGGCTACACCTTC.

The chain employs TRBV5-1 and TRBJ1-5; D is undetermined. The CDR3 spans 14 residues. Germline V lookup: CDR1 SGHRS, CDR2 YFSETQ. Trimming took 0 bases from V and 9 from J, leaving 13 bases between them. The CDR3 protein is CASSLAAGRLPQHF. The CDR3 nucleotides read TGCGCCAGCAGCTTGGCCGCGGGGAGGCTGCCCCAGCATTTT.

This clone was found once. The chain employs TRBV7-8 and TRBJ2-5, with 12 bases fitting TRBD1. Trimming at V came to 1 base and at J to 6 bases, leaving 6 bases not matched to a gene. CDR1 and CDR2 from the germline V gene are SGHVS and FQNEAQ. The CDR3 runs 16 residues. CDR3 nucleotides: TGTGCCAGCAGCTTAGGGGGACAGGGGGCGAGGAAGACCCAGTACTTC. Its translation is CASSLGGQGARKTQYF.

J is TRBJ1-2 and V is TRBV29-1; TRBD1 aligns across 7 bases. In germline, CDR1 is SQVTM, CDR2 ANQGSEA. V shed 5 bases and J 2 bases; nucleotides not matched to a gene: 11. The CDR3 covers 15 residues. CDR3 DNA: TGCAGCGTTCAGCTAACAGGGGAACAAAACTATGGCTACACCTTC. It yields the protein CSVQLTGEQNYGYTF.

The rearrangement joins TRBV14 to TRBJ2-7; no definite D call. Germline V CDR1 and CDR2: SGHDN, FVKESK. This CDR3 region has 15 residues. Trimming left V 4 bases short and J 2 bases short, with 15 bases between. CDR3 residues: CASSPAGQPTYEQYF. The DNA of the CDR3 is TGTGCCAGCAGCCCGGCTGGGCAGCCCACCTACGAGCAGTACTTC. The full variable domain, completed using reference TRBV14 and TRBJ2-7, is EAGVTQFPSHSVIEKGQTVTLRCDPISGHDNLYWYRRVMGKEIKFLLHFVKESKQDESGMPNNRFLAERTGGTYSTLKVQPAELEDSGVYFCASSPAGQPTYEQYFGPGTRLTVT.

The gene calls are TRBV7-9 and TRBJ2-2; 12 bases are a match to TRBD2. The CDR3 spans 18 residues. Germline CDR1 reads SEHNR; CDR2 reads FQNEAQ (reference sequence). Losses at the gene ends were 1 base for V and 4 bases for J; bases not matched to a gene: 7. CDR3 coding DNA: TGTGCCAGCAGCTTAGAGACTAGCGGGAGCGAGATCACCGGGGAGCTGTTTTTT. Its protein product is CASSLETSGSEITGELFF.

V gene TRBV27 combines with J gene TRBJ1-6, with D possibly being TRBD1 (5 bases). Deletions cut 5 bases from V and 8 bases from J, with 16 bases between. In germline, CDR1 is MNHEY, CDR2 SMNVEV (reference sequence). The CDR3 runs to 15 residues. The CDR3: CASSPRDRGDSPLHF. In nucleotides, the CDR3 is TGTGCCAGCAGTCCGCGGGACCGCGGGGATTCACCCCTCCACTTT.

This clone was detected only a few times. The chain employs TRBV5-6 and TRBJ1-2; D might be TRBD1 (5 bases). Germline CDR1 and CDR2: SGHDT and YYEEEE. The CDR3 has 16 residues. Trimming left V 0 bases short and J 8 bases short, with 20 bases between. CDR3 coding DNA: TGTGCCAGCAGCTTGGGTTCGGGCGGGGCTCAAGGAGGCTACACCTTC. This translates into CASSLGSGGAQGGYTF. Based on the CDR3 plus reference TRBV5-6 and TRBJ1-2, the full variable domain is DAGVTQSPTHLIKTRGQQVTLRCSPKSGHDTVSWYQQALGQGPQFIFQYYEEEERQRGNFPDRFSGHQFPNYSSELNVNALLLGDSALYLCASSLGSGGAQGGYTFGSGTRLTVV.

V and J are TRBV7-6 and TRBJ2-5; D not certain. This CDR3 is 15 amino acids long. Germline CDR1 and CDR2: SGHVS and FNYEAQ. Deletions cut 5 bases from V and 1 base from J, with 14 bases between. DNA for the CDR3: TGTGCCAGCAGCGAGAGGCGGCGGTCCCAAGAGACCCAGTACTTC. It yields the protein CASSERRRSQETQYF.

This clone was seen only once. V and J are TRBV7-2 and TRBJ1-2; TRBD1 agrees at 7 bases. The CDR3 runs 17 residues. Germline CDR1 is SGHTA and CDR2 is FQGNSA. The V gene end was trimmed by 1 base and the J gene end by 5 bases; junction bases not matched to a gene: 13. CDR3 protein: CASSLGEQGRSMYGYTF. The CDR3 DNA is TGTGCCAGCAGCTTAGGGGAACAGGGGCGTAGTATGTATGGCTACACCTTC. Full variable domain (remainder filled in from reference TRBV7-2 and TRBJ1-2): GAGVSQSPSNKVTEKGKDVELRCDPISGHTALYWYRQSLGQGLEFLIYFQGNSAPDKSGLPSDRFSAERTGGSVSTLTIQRTQQEDSAVYLCASSLGEQGRSMYGYTFGSGTRLTVV.

DNA for the CDR3: TGTGCCAGCAGCTTGGCGCGGGAGGAGGTGGAGACCCAGTACTTC. This gives the protein CASSLAREEVETQYF. This chain connects TRBV5-4 to TRBJ2-5; TRBD2 matches 8 bases. This CDR3 region has 15 residues. J gave up 5 bases and V 0 bases, and 6 bases lay outside the gene matches. Germline lookup yields CDR1 SGHNT and CDR2 YYREEE (reference sequence).

This chain joins TRBV5-1 and TRBJ2-3; a weak D match, TRBD1 (5 bases). The germline CDR1 and CDR2 sequences are SGHRS and YFSETQ. The CDR3 loop spans 14 amino acids. The V end was cut by 0 bases, the J end by 3 bases, with 8 bases between. CDR3 in DNA: TGCGCCAGCAGCTTGGTGGCAGGGACAGATACGCAGTATTTT. Its protein is CASSLVAGTDTQYF. The complete variable domain, with remaining parts taken from reference TRBV5-1 and TRBJ2-3, reads KAGVTQTPRYLIKTRGQQVTLSCSPISGHRSVSWYQQTPGQGLQFLFEYFSETQRNKGNFPGRFSGRQFSNSRSEMNVSTLELGDSALYLCASSLVAGTDTQYFGPGTRLTVL.

This chain connects TRBV4-3 to TRBJ2-1; 7 bases match TRBD1. Germline V CDR1 and CDR2: LGHNA, YSLEER. This CDR3 is 17 amino acids long. After removal of 1 base from V and 4 bases from J, the junction contained 10 bases not matched to a gene. CDR3 in amino acids: CASSQGARDSNYNEQFF. The CDR3 region has the DNA TGCGCCAGCAGCCAAGGGGCCCGGGACAGCAATTACAATGAGCAGTTCTTC.

The chain links TRBV29-1 to TRBJ1-1, with a weak D call TRBD1 (5 bases). The V gene's germline CDR1 is SQVTM and CDR2 ANQGSEA. The CDR3 loop spans 13 amino acids. Deletions cut 5 bases from V and 2 bases from J, with 12 bases between. The CDR3 nucleotides read TGCAGCGTTATGACAGTCCTCAACACTGAAGCTTTCTTT. Translation: CSVMTVLNTEAFF.

This clone was counted a single time. The chain carries TRBV29-1 and TRBJ2-7; 14 nucleotides agree with TRBD2. Per germline, CDR1 SQVTM and CDR2 ANQGSEA. Trimming at V came to 6 bases and at J to 0 bases, leaving 16 bases not matched to a gene. This CDR3 comprises 19 residues. The CDR3 loop reads CSVTLPGLAGEVGSYEQYF. CDR3 coding DNA: TGCAGCGTCACCCTCCCGGGACTAGCGGGAGAAGTCGGCTCCTACGAGCAGTACTTC.

The chain combines TRBV30 with TRBJ2-2; D might be TRBD1 (5 bases). V was shortened by 0 bases and J by 4 bases, with 9 bases between the two germline ends. The CDR3 consists of 14 residues. CDR1 GTSNPN and CDR2 SVGIG come from the germline V gene (reference sequence). CDR3 in DNA: TGTGCCTGGAGTGTTGGTCAGGGCACCGGGGAGCTGTTTTTT. Translated, it gives CAWSVGQGTGELFF.

V usage is TRBV4-1 and J usage is TRBJ1-4; no clear D. CDR3 length: 17 amino acids. V shed 0 bases and J shed 0 bases, with 11 bases lying between them. From germline, CDR1 is MGHRA and CDR2 YSYEKL. The CDR3: CASSQEFEGSTNEKLFF. CDR3 nucleotides: TGCGCCAGCAGCCAAGAGTTCGAGGGCTCAACTAATGAAAAACTGTTTTTT.